Below, 3 T cell receptor beta chains from the same sample are listed, as sequenced in a study of T cell repertoires in cytomegalovirus infection. TCRdb re-analysed the reads in MiXCR, keeping a single row per CDR3 protein. The repertoire has 450,000 to 550,000 distinct CDR3 sequences, approximately 15% of them found once; the top ten carry 24%. The sample comprised CD8+ T cells from PBMCs. These receptor sequences come from a human donor in good health (CMV status not recorded). Some clones in this sample may be carry-over from other donors' samples.

This clonotype was counted only a few times. The rearrangement joins TRBV27 to TRBJ1-2, with 7 bases aligning to TRBD1. The V and J ends lost 5 bases and 5 bases, in that order; junction bases with no gene match: 8. Germline assignment: CDR1 MNHEY and CDR2 SMNVEV (reference sequence). The CDR3 loop spans 14 amino acids. The CDR3 DNA is TGTGCCAGCAGTCTACAGGGGCGTCGGTATGGCTACACCTTC. This translates into CASSLQGRRYGYTF.

On this clonotype: A single base separates this from a much larger clone, so it may be a read error. A read error is likely, as this CDR3 ends without the conserved phenylalanine or tryptophan. This chain joins TRBV7-9 and TRBJ2-5; D call uncertain. The CDR3 contains 14 residues. The V gene lost 1 base and the J gene lost 0 bases, with 6 bases spanning the gap. CDR1 SEHNR and CDR2 FQNEAQ come from the germline V gene (reference sequence). The CDR3 region has the DNA TGTGCCAGCAGCTTAGTGAGACACCAAGAGACCCAGTACTTA. Translated, it gives CASSLVRHQETQYL.

The table lists this clonotype with a few counts. V gene TRBV24-1 combines with J gene TRBJ2-2, with D unclear. Germline CDR1 is KGHDR and CDR2 is SFDVKD. The CDR3 runs to 15 residues. V was trimmed by 0 bases and J by 7 bases, leaving 11 bases between them. CDR3 amino acids: CATSDLLSPNGELFF. The CDR3 bases are TGTGCCACCAGTGATTTGCTGTCCCCGAACGGGGAGCTGTTTTTT.